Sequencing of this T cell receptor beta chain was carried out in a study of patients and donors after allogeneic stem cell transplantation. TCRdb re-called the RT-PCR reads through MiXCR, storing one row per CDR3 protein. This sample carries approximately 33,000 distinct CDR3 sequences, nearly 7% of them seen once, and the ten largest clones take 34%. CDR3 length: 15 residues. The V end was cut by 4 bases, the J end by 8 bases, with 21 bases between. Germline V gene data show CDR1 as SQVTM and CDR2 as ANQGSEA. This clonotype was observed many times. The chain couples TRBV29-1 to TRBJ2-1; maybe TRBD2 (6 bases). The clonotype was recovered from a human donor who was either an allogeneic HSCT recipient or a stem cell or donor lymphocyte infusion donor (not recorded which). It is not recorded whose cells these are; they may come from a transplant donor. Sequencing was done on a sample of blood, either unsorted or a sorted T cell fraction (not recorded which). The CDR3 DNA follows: TGCAGCGTTGTTAAGGGACGGGCCCGGGGGTATGAGCAGTTCTTC. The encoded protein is CSVVKGRARGYEQFF.